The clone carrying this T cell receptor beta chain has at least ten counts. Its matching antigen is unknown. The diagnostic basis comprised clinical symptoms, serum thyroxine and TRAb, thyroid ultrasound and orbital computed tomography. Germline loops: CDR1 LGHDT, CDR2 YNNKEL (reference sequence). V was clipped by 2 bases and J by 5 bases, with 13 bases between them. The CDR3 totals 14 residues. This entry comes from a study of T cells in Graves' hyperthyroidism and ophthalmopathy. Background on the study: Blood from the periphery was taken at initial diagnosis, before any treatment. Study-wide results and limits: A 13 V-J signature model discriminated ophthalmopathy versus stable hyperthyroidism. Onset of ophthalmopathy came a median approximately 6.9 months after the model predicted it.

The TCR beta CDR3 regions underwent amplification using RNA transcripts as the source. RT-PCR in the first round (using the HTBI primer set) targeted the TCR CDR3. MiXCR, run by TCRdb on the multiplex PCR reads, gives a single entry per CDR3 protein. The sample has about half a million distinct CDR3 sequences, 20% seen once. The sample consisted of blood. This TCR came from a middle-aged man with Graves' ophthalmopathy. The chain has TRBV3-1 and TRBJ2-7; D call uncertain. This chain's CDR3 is CASSQWVTPDEQYF. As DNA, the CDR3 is TGTGCCAGCAGCCAATGGGTGACACCCGACGAGCAGTACTTC.